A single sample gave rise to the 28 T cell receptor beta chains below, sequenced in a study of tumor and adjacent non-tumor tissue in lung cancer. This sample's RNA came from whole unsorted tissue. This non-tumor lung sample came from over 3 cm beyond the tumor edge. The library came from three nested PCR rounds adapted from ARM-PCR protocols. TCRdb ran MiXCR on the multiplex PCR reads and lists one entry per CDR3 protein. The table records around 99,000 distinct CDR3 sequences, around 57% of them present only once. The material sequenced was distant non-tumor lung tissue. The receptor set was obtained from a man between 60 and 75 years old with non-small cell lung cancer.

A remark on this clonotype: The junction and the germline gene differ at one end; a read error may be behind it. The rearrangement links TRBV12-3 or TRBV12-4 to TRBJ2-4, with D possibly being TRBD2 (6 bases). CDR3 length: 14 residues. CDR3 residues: CASSFLRGKNIQHF. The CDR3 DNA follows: TGTGCCAGCAGTTTTTTACGGGGGAAAAACATTCAGCACTTC.

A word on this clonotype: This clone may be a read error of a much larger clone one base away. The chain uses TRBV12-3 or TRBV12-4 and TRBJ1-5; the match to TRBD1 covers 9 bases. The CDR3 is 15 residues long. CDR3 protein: CATSGTGFVGQPQHF. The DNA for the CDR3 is TGTGCCACCAGTGGGACAGGGTTCGTGGGTCAGCCCCAGCATTTT.

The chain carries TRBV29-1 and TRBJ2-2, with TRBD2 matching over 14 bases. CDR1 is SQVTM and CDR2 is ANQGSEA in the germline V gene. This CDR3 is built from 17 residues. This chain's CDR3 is CTVARLAGGSGTGELFF. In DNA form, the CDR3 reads TGCACCGTGGCCAGACTAGCGGGAGGGAGTGGGACCGGGGAGCTGTTTTTT.

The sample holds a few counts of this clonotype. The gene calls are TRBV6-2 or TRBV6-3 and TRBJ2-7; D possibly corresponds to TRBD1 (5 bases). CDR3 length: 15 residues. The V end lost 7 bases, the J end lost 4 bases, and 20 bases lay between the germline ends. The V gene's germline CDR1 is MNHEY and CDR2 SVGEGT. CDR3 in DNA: TGTGCCAGCAATTCGGCTGGGGCAGCGTCATACGAGCAGTACTTC. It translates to CASNSAGAASYEQYF.

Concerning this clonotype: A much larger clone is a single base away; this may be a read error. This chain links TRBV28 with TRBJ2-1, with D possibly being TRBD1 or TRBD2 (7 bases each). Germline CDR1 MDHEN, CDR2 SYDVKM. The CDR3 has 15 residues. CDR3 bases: TGTGCCAGCAGCAGGACAGGACTAGTAGGCGATGAGCACTTCTTC. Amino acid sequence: CASSRTGLVGDEHFF.

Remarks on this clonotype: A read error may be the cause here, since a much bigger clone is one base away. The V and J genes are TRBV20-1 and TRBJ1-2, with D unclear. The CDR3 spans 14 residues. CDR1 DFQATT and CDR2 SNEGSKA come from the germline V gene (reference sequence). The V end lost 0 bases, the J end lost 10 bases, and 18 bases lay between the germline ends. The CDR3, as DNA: TGCAGTGCTAGAGATCTCGGGGAAAAGCATGTCTACACCTTC. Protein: CSARDLGEKHVYTF.

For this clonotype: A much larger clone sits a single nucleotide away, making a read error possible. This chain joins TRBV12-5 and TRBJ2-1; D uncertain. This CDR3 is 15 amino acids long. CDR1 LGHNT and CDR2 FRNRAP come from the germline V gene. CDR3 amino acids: CGSGLVDGSYNEQFF. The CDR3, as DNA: TGTGGTAGTGGTTTGGTCGACGGGTCCTACAATGAGCAGTTCTTC.

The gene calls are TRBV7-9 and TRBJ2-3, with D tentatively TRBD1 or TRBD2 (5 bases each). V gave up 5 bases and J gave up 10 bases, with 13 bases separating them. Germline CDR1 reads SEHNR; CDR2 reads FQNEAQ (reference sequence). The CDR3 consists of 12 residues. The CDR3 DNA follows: TGTGCCAGCAGCACGGGACGGGGTGCGCAGTATTTT. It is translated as CASSTGRGAQYF.

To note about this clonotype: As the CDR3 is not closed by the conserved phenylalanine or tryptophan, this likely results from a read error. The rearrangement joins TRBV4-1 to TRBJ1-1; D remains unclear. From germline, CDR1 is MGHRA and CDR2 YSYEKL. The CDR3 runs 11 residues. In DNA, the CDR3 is TGCGCCAGCAACCAAAGGATTGAAGCTTTCTTG. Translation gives CASNQRIEAFL.

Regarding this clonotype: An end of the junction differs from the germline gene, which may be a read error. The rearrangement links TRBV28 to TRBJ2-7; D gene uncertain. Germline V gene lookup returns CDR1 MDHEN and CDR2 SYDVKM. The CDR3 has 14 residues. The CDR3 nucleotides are TGTGCCAGCAAAATCAGCAGTAGCTCCTACGAGCAACACTTC. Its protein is CASKISSSSYEQHF.

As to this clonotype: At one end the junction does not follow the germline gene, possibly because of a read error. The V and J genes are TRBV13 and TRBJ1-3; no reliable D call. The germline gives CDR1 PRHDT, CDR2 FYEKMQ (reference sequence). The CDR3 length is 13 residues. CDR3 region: CASSPGRGNTIYF. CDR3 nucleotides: TGCGCCAGCAGCCCCGGACGAGGAAACACCATATATTTT.

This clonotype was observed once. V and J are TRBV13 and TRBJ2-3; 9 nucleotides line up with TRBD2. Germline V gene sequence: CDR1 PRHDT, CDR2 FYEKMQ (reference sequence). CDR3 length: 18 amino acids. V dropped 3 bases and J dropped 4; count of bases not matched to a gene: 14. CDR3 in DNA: TGTGCCAGCAGCTTTCCAGCTGGCGGGAGGGCCTCACCAGATACGCAGTATTTT. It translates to CASSFPAGGRASPDTQYF.

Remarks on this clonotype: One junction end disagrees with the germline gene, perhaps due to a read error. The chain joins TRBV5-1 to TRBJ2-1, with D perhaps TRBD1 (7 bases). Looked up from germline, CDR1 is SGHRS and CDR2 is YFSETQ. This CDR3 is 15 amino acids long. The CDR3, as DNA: TGCGCTAGCAGCCGAACAGGGGAGGAGGGCAATGATCAGTTCTTC. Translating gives CASSRTGEEGNDQFF.

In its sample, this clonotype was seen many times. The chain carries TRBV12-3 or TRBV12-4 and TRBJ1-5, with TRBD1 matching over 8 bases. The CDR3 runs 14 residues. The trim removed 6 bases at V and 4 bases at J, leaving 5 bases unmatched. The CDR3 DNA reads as TGTGCCAGCAGAACCGGGACAGGTAATCAGCCCCAGCATTTT. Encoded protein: CASRTGTGNQPQHF.

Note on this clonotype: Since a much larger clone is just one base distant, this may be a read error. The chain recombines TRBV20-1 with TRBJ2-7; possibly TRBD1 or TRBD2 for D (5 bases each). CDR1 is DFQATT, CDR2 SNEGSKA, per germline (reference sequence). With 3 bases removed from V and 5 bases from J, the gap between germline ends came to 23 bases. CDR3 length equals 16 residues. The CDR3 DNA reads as TGCAGTGCTAGTCGCTGGTCGTTTGAGGGGTTCCACGAGCAGTACTTC. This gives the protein CSASRWSFEGFHEQYF.

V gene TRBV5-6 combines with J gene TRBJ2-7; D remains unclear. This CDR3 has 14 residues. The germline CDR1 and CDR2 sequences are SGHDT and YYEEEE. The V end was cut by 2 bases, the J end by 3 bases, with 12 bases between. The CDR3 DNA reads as TGTGCCAGCAGCTTCGATAGACGAGTCTACGAGCAGTACTTC. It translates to CASSFDRRVYEQYF.

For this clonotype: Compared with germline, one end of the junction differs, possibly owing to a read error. In DNA, the CDR3 is TGCACCAGCACGAGCGGTCTCGACACTGAAGCTTTCTTT. Protein: CTSTSGLDTEAFF. The chain joins TRBV5-1 to TRBJ1-1; unclear D gene. Germline V gene data show CDR1 as SGHRS and CDR2 as YFSETQ. The CDR3 contains 13 residues.

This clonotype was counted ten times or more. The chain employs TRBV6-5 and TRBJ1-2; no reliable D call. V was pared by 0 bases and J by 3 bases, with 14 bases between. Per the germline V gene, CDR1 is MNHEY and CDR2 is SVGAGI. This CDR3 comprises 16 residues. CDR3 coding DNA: TGTGCCAGCAGTTACTCGAACCGCTTCGCTTACTATGGCTACACCTTC. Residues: CASSYSNRFAYYGYTF.

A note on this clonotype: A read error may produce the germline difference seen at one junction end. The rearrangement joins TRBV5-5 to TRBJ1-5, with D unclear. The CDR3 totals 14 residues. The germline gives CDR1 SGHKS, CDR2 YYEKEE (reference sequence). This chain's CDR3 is CASNLEARGQPQHF. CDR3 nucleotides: TGTGCCAGCAACTTGGAAGCCAGAGGTCAGCCCCAGCATTTT.

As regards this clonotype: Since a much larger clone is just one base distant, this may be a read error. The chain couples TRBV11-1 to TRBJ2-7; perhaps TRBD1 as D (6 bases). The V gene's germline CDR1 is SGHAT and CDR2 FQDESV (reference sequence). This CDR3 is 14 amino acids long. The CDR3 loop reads CTSSSAGVRNEQYF. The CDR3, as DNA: TGTACCAGCAGCTCCGCAGGGGTTAGAAACGAGCAGTACTTC.

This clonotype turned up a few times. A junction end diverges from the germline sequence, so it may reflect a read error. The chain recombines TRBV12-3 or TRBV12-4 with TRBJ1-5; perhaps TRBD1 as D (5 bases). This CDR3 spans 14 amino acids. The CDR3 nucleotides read TGTGCCAGCACCATTGGGGGGTCAAGTCAGCCCCAACATTTT. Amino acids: CASTIGGSSQPQHF.

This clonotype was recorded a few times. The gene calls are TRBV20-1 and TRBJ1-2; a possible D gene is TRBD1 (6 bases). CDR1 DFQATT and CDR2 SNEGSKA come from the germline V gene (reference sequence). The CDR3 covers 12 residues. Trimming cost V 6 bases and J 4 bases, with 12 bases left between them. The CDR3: CSARTVPYGYTF. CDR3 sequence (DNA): TGCAGTGCGCGGACAGTCCCCTATGGCTACACCTTC.

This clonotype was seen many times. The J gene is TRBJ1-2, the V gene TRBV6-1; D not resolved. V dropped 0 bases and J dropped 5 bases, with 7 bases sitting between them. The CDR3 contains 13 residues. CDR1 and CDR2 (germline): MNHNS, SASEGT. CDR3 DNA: TGTGCCAGCAGTGAAGCCCGCGGTTATGGCTACACCTTC. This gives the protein CASSEARGYGYTF.

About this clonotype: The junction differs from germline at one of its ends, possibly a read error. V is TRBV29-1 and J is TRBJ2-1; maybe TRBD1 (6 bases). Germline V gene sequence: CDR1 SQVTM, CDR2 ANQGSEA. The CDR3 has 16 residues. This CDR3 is CSPNEATQGGMGEQLF. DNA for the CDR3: TGCAGCCCTAACGAGGCCACACAGGGCGGCATGGGTGAGCAGTTATTC.

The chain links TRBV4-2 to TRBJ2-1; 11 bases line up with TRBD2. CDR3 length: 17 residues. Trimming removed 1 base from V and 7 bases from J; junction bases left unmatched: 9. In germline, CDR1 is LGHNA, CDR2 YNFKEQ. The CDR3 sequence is CASSQAIAGGVWNEQFF. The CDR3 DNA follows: TGTGCCAGCAGCCAAGCCATAGCGGGAGGGGTGTGGAATGAGCAGTTCTTC.

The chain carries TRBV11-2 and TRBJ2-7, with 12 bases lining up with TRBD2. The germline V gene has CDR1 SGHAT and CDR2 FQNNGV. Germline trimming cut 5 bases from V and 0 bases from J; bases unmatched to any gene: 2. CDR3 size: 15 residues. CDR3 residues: CASSLTSGSSYEQYF. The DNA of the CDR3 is TGTGCCAGCAGCCTGACTAGCGGGAGCTCCTACGAGCAGTACTTC.

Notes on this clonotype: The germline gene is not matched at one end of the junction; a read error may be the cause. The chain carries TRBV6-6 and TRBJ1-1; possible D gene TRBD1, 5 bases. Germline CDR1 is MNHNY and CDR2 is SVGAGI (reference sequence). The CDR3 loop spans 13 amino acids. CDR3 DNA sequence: TGTGCCAGCAGTATCGGGGACCGGATTGAAGTTTTCTTT. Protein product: CASSIGDRIEVFF.

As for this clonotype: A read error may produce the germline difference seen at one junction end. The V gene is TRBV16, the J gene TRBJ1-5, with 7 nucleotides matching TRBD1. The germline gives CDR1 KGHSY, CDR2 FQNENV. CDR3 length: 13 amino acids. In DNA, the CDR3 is TGTGCCAGCACTCGACAGGGCGATCAGCCTCAGCATTTT. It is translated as CASTRQGDQPQHF.